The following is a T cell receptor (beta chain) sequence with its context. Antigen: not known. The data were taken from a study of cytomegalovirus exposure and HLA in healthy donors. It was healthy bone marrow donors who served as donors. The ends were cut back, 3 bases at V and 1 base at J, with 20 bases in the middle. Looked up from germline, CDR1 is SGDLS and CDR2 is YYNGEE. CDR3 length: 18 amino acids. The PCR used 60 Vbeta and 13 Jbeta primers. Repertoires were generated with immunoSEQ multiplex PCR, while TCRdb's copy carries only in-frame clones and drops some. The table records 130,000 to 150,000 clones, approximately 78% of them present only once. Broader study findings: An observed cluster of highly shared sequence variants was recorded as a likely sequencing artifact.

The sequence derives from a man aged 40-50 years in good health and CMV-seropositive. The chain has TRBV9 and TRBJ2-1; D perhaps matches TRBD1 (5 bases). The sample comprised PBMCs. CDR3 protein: CASSETAMLTVSYNEQFF. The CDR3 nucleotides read TGTGCCAGCAGCGAGACCGCTATGTTGACAGTTTCCTACAATGAGCAGTTCTTC.